One and the same sample provided the 27 T cell receptor beta chains below, sequenced in a study of Graves' ophthalmopathy and Graves' hyperthyroidism. The sequenced template was RNA, covering the TCR beta CDR3 region. Second-round multiplex PCR came after a first-round RT-PCR that employed HTBI primers. Via MiXCR, TCRdb re-called the multiplex PCR reads, giving one row per CDR3 protein. The sample shows almost 400,000 distinct CDR3 sequences, approximately 20% of them seen only once. The sample comprised peripheral blood. The receptors were gathered from a woman aged 18-35 years with Graves' ophthalmopathy.

This clonotype was detected many times. The rearrangement uses TRBV19 and TRBJ1-5; unclear D gene. The CDR3 spans 14 residues. Germline CDR1 reads LNHDA; CDR2 reads SQIVND (reference sequence). Trimming took 2 bases from V and 9 from J, leaving 14 bases between them. The CDR3 DNA is TGTGCCAGTAGTATACGCCAGCCAGGCGGGCCCCAGCATTTT. This translates into CASSIRQPGGPQHF.

This sequence joins TRBV28 and TRBJ1-2, with D maybe TRBD1 (5 bases). Germline V lookup: CDR1 MDHEN, CDR2 SYDVKM. The CDR3 is 16 residues long. V shed 2 bases and J shed 4 bases, with 17 bases lying between them. The DNA of the CDR3 is TGTGCCAGCAGTTTAATTGGGCTTGGGGCTACCTATGGCTACACCTTC. Translation: CASSLIGLGATYGYTF.

There are many counts of this clonotype. The chain recombines TRBV28 with TRBJ2-7, with TRBD2 matching over 9 bases. This CDR3 spans 18 amino acids. V shed 4 bases, J shed 5 bases, and the junction held 18 bases outside the gene matches. The V gene's germline CDR1 is MDHEN and CDR2 SYDVKM. CDR3 nucleotides: TGTGCCAGCAGTTATTTGTACCATATTGCGGGAGGGCGCGACGAGCAGTACTTC. Protein sequence: CASSYLYHIAGGRDEQYF.

The chain recombines TRBV6-1 with TRBJ2-7; D is unresolved. V lost 4 bases and J lost 2, with 15 bases in between. Germline CDR1 and CDR2: MNHNS and SASEGT. The CDR3 has 15 residues. CDR3 in amino acids: CASSASLGGAYEQYF. Written as DNA, the CDR3 is TGTGCCAGCAGTGCTTCCCTTGGCGGAGCCTACGAGCAGTACTTC.

In its sample, this clonotype was seen many times. V is TRBV11-2 and J is TRBJ2-7, with D perhaps matching TRBD1 (6 bases). The CDR3 has 14 amino acids. Germline-derived CDR1 and CDR2 are SGHAT and FQNNGV. V gave up 5 bases and J gave up 4 bases, with 15 bases separating them. This CDR3 is CASSQQGLAYEQYF. CDR3 nucleotides: TGTGCCAGCAGCCAACAGGGTCTAGCATACGAGCAGTACTTC.

This clonotype was detected ten times or more. The rearrangement uses TRBV4-1 and TRBJ1-1; TRBD1 might be the D (5 bases). Germline-derived CDR1 and CDR2 are MGHRA and YSYEKL. The CDR3 extends over 17 amino acids. Trimming removed 1 base at V and 4 bases at J, with 19 bases between. The CDR3 is CASSQVDMGRVTTEAFF. The CDR3 DNA sequence: TGCGCCAGCAGCCAAGTAGACATGGGCAGGGTGACCACTGAAGCTTTCTTT.

The sample holds many counts of this clonotype. J is TRBJ1-2 and V is TRBV6-1; a possible D gene is TRBD1 (6 bases). CDR1 MNHNS and CDR2 SASEGT come from the germline V gene. The CDR3 contains 13 residues. V lost 6 bases and J 6 bases, leaving 14 bases between the germline ends. CDR3: CASRDQGSDGYTF. The CDR3 nucleotides are TGTGCCAGCAGGGACCAGGGGAGCGATGGCTACACCTTC.

This clonotype was picked up many times. The chain combines TRBV20-1 with TRBJ2-7; no reliable D call. CDR1 and CDR2 from the germline V gene are DFQATT and SNEGSKA (reference sequence). The CDR3 runs to 11 residues. V was cut by 0 bases and J by 4 bases, with 4 bases left in between. DNA for the CDR3: TGCAGTGCTAGAGAGGTGTACGAGCAGTACTTC. Its protein is CSAREVYEQYF.

In this sample, this clonotype turned up many times. The chain carries TRBV5-1 and TRBJ2-5; 9 bases match TRBD1. Trimming cost V 4 bases and J 5 bases; bases outside gene matches: 15. The CDR3 loop spans 17 amino acids. The germline CDR1 and CDR2 sequences are SGHRS and YFSETQ. The CDR3 spells CASSIGTSGQGIETQYF. The CDR3 bases are TGCGCCAGCAGCATTGGGACTTCGGGACAGGGAATTGAGACCCAGTACTTC. The full variable domain, its missing parts supplied by reference TRBV5-1 and TRBJ2-5, is KAGVTQTPRYLIKTRGQQVTLSCSPISGHRSVSWYQQTPGQGLQFLFEYFSETQRNKGNFPGRFSGRQFSNSRSEMNVSTLELGDSALYLCASSIGTSGQGIETQYFGPGTRLLVL.

This clonotype came up many times. This chain connects TRBV6-1 to TRBJ2-6, with 7 positions matching TRBD1. The CDR3 extends over 16 amino acids. Germline V gene lookup returns CDR1 MNHNS and CDR2 SASEGT. Unmatched junction bases numbered 5, after V lost 6 bases and J lost 0 bases. CDR3 amino acids: CASRETGISGANVLTF. The CDR3 coding sequence is TGTGCCAGCAGGGAGACAGGGATCTCTGGGGCCAACGTCCTGACTTTC.

This clonotype has ten or more counts. V and J are TRBV5-1 and TRBJ1-6, with D possibly being TRBD1 (5 bases). Trimming removed 6 bases at V and 7 bases at J, with 11 bases between. Germline V lookup: CDR1 SGHRS, CDR2 YFSETQ. This CDR3 has 13 amino acids. CDR3: CASTQGENSPLHF. The CDR3 DNA reads TGCGCCAGCACCCAGGGTGAAAATTCACCCCTCCACTTT.

This clonotype was detected ten times or more. The CDR3 sequence is CASSSTGGRNTEAFF. The CDR3 DNA follows: TGTGCCAGCAGCTCAACAGGGGGGCGGAACACTGAAGCTTTCTTT. V usage is TRBV7-2 and J usage is TRBJ1-1; 8 nucleotides agree with TRBD1. Germline trimming cut 4 bases from V and 1 base from J; bases unmatched to any gene: 5. The length of the CDR3 is 15 residues. CDR1 is SGHTA, CDR2 FQGNSA, per germline.

This clonotype has a count of ten or more. The genes are TRBV24-1 and TRBJ1-1; TRBD1 aligns across 7 bases. This CDR3 comprises 11 residues. Germline V gene sequence: CDR1 KGHDR, CDR2 SFDVKD. The CDR3 here is CATGEGTEAFF. DNA of the CDR3: TGTGCAACAGGGGAGGGCACTGAAGCTTTCTTT.

This clonotype was recorded at least ten times. The CDR3 DNA sequence: TGTGCCAGCAGTTTTAGCGGGGGGGTGGTTAGGTTGGAGACCCAGTACTTC. Its protein product is CASSFSGGVVRLETQYF. This chain links TRBV6-5 with TRBJ2-5; 11 bases match TRBD2. With V trimmed by 4 bases and J by 5 bases, 12 bases remained unmatched. The CDR3 loop spans 17 amino acids. The germline V gene encodes CDR1 MNHEY and CDR2 SVGAGI.

In its sample, this clonotype was seen many times. The genes are TRBV4-3 and TRBJ2-2; D is possibly TRBD1 (5 bases). V was trimmed by 3 bases and J by 2 bases, leaving 7 bases between them. Germline assignment: CDR1 LGHNA and CDR2 YSLEER. The CDR3 contains 14 residues. The chain's CDR3 is CASSQDINTGELFF. As DNA, the CDR3 is TGCGCCAGCAGCCAGGACATAAACACCGGGGAGCTGTTTTTT.

This clonotype was counted at least ten times. The chain combines TRBV10-3 with TRBJ2-5, with a possible D match to TRBD1 (6 bases). Germline CDR1 is ENHRY and CDR2 is SYGVKD. The CDR3 extends over 15 amino acids. V was clipped by 10 bases and J by 9 bases, with 27 bases between them. CDR3 residues: CATTNPIQGNGAQYF. CDR3 bases: TGTGCCACCACAAATCCTATCCAGGGGAATGGGGCCCAGTACTTC.

This clonotype was counted at least ten times. The CDR3 spells CASSFDRDEAFF. The CDR3 nucleotides are TGTGCCAGCAGCTTTGACAGGGACGAAGCTTTCTTT. The chain links TRBV7-9 to TRBJ1-1, with 7 nucleotides matching TRBD1. J was trimmed by 8 bases and V by 3 bases; bases with no gene match: 3. CDR1 SEHNR and CDR2 FQNEAQ come from the germline V gene (reference sequence). The CDR3 is made up of 12 amino acids. The variable domain in full, completed from reference TRBV7-9 and TRBJ1-1, reads DTGVSQNPRHKITKRGQNVTFRCDPISEHNRLYWYRQTLGQGPEFLTYFQNEAQLEKSRLLSDRFSAERPKGSFSTLEIQRTEQGDSAMYLCASSFDRDEAFFGQGTRLTVV.

This clonotype was seen ten or more times. The gene calls are TRBV11-2 and TRBJ1-3, with D unresolved. This CDR3 spans 16 amino acids. V shed 5 bases and J shed 0 bases, with 14 bases lying between them. Germline V gives CDR1 SGHAT, CDR2 FQNNGV. The CDR3: CASSTSHPLSGNTIYF. As DNA, the CDR3 is TGTGCCAGCAGCACCAGCCATCCCCTCTCTGGAAACACCATATATTTT.

This clonotype was counted at least ten times. V and J are TRBV20-1 and TRBJ1-1; D is ambiguous. Trimming stripped 7 bases from V and 3 bases from J, with 6 bases between. Germline V gives CDR1 DFQATT, CDR2 SNEGSKA (reference sequence). The CDR3 extends over 10 amino acids. CDR3 residues: CSGRDTEAFF. CDR3 bases: TGCAGTGGGAGGGACACTGAAGCTTTCTTT.

This clonotype was observed at least ten times. The chain couples TRBV6-2 or TRBV6-3 to TRBJ1-1, with 9 bases that match TRBD1. Germline V gene sequence: CDR1 MNHEY, CDR2 SVGEGT. V gave up 6 bases and J gave up 7 bases; unmatched junction bases: 9. The length of the CDR3 is 14 residues. CDR3 sequence reads: CASRLQGAILEAFF. CDR3 sequence (DNA): TGTGCCAGCAGACTACAGGGGGCGATACTTGAAGCTTTCTTT.

This clonotype has ten or more counts. This sequence joins TRBV5-1 and TRBJ1-1; 9 bases are shared with TRBD1. This CDR3 comprises 16 residues. After removal of 0 bases from V and 0 bases from J, the junction contained 3 bases not matched to a gene. Germline V gene lookup returns CDR1 SGHRS and CDR2 YFSETQ. The CDR3 nucleotides are TGCGCCAGCAGCTTGGTAGGACAGGGGATGAACACTGAAGCTTTCTTT. This encodes CASSLVGQGMNTEAFF. Full variable domain (missing parts from reference TRBV5-1 and TRBJ1-1): KAGVTQTPRYLIKTRGQQVTLSCSPISGHRSVSWYQQTPGQGLQFLFEYFSETQRNKGNFPGRFSGRQFSNSRSEMNVSTLELGDSALYLCASSLVGQGMNTEAFFGQGTRLTVV.

This clonotype was recorded at least ten times. The rearrangement joins TRBV15 to TRBJ2-7; TRBD1 matches at 8 bases. Germline V lookup: CDR1 LNHNV, CDR2 YYDKDF (reference sequence). This CDR3 has 18 residues. Trimming took 2 bases from V and 7 from J; bases not matched to a gene: 19. CDR3 in amino acids: CATSRKIGTGKLLKEQYF. The CDR3 DNA reads TGTGCCACCAGCAGAAAAATAGGGACAGGTAAACTCCTTAAGGAGCAGTACTTC. The whole variable domain, remainder taken from reference TRBV15 and TRBJ2-7, is DAMVIQNPRYQVTQFGKPVTLSCSQTLNHNVMYWYQQKSSQAPKLLFHYYDKDFNNEADTPDNFQSRRPNTSFCFLDIRSPGLGDTAMYLCATSRKIGTGKLLKEQYFGPGTRLTVT.

This clonotype was seen repeatedly, ten times or more. This rearrangement joins TRBV6-1 to TRBJ1-6; 8 positions match TRBD1. The length of the CDR3 is 13 residues. CDR1 and CDR2 (germline): MNHNS, SASEGT. V trimming: 6 bases; J trimming: 13 bases; junction bases outside the gene matches: 8. The CDR3 DNA is TGTGCCAGCAGGATAATACAGGGGGACCCCCTCCACTTT. Translating gives CASRIIQGDPLHF.

This clonotype was observed at least ten times. This may be a read error: a much more frequent sequence differs by one nucleotide. The chain links TRBV7-8 to TRBJ2-7; 8 nucleotides match TRBD2. Germline CDR1 SGHVS, CDR2 FQNEAQ. The ends lost 5 bases at V and 3 bases at J; junction bases unmatched: 9. The CDR3 loop spans 15 amino acids. CDR3 loop: CASSHTGGLIYEQYF. For the CDR3, the DNA is TGTGCCAGCAGCCATACGGGGGGGCTTATCTACGAGCAGTACTTC.

The chain has TRBV20-1 and TRBJ2-7; D is uncertain. The V end lost 0 bases, the J end lost 6 bases, and 6 bases lay between the germline ends. Germline V gene data show CDR1 as DFQATT and CDR2 as SNEGSKA (reference sequence). This CDR3 is 11 amino acids long. The CDR3 coding sequence is TGCAGTGCTAGAGAGGGTTCCGAGCAGTACTTC. Its translation is CSAREGSEQYF.

This clonotype was observed many times. J is TRBJ1-2 and V is TRBV20-1, with 7 bases that match TRBD1. Per the germline V gene, CDR1 is DFQATT and CDR2 is SNEGSKA (reference sequence). The CDR3 totals 14 residues. The junction had 9 bases not matched to a gene; V was cut back by 0 bases and J by 8 bases. The CDR3 DNA sequence: TGCAGTGCTAGAGATCAGGCGACAGGGTACGGCTACACCTTC. It is translated as CSARDQATGYGYTF.

This clonotype was counted many times. The rearrangement joins TRBV20-1 to TRBJ1-5; tentative D call: TRBD1 (6 bases). This CDR3 has 14 amino acids. V was shortened by 6 bases and J by 4 bases, with 16 bases between the two germline ends. Germline assignment: CDR1 DFQATT and CDR2 SNEGSKA (reference sequence). DNA of the CDR3: TGCAGTGCCATCTACAGGGTAGGTAATCAGCCCCAGCATTTT. This translates into CSAIYRVGNQPQHF.